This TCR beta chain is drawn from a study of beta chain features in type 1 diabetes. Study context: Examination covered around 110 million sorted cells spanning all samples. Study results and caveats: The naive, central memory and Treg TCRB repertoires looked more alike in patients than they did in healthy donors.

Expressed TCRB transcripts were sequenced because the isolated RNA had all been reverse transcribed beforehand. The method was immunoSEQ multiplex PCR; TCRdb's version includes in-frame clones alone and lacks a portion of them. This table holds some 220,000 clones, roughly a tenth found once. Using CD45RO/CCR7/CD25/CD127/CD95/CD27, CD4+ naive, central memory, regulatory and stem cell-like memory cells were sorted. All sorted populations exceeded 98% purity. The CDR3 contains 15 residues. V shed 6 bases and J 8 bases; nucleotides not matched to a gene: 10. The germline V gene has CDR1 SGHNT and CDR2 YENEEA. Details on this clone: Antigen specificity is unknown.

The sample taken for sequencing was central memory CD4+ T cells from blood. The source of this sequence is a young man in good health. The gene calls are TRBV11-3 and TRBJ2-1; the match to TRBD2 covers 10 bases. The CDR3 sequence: CASSRLAGRVDEQFF. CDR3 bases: TGTGCCAGCAGTCGACTAGCGGGTAGAGTGGATGAGCAGTTCTTC.